Listed below are T cell receptor beta chains from one sample, sequenced in a study of blood T cell repertoires in COVID-19. The method was immunoSEQ multiplex PCR; TCRdb's version includes in-frame clones alone and lacks a portion of them. The sample shows 20,000 to 25,000 clones, 70% to 90% of them seen only once. Sequencing was carried out using peripheral blood. The receptor set was obtained from a human donor in a cohort sampled during active COVID-19. The donor label of this sample is uncertain. The conserved cysteine and the conserved F or W are not part of the CDR3 here.

J,V,CDR3
TRBJ2-1,TRBV28,ASSSGIRTSGSYEQF
TRBJ2-1,TRBV2,ASRGHLSYNEQF
TRBJ1-1,TRBV6-6,ASSSQGYTEAF
TRBJ1-1,TRBV11-3,ASSLDRQKGARAF
TRBJ2-7,TRBV29-1,SVEDAGQPTGEQY
TRBJ1-2,TRBV21-1,ASSKVYRGRDNYGYT
TRBJ1-6,TRBV19,ASSIGTPVAPLH
TRBJ2-2,TRBV15,ATSSRGTGELF
TRBJ1-2,TRBV24-1,ATSDPLFGYT
TRBJ2-3,TRBV28,ASSFPLAGASDTQY
TRBJ2-5,TRBV19,ASSLGRQETQY
TRBJ2-5,TRBV6-6,ASSHRQQETQY
TRBJ1-1,TRBV7-2,ASSDVIPGQMNTEAF
TRBJ1-5,TRBV19,ASRLTGELNQPQH
TRBJ1-1,TRBV7-9,ASSLAGVYTEAF
TRBJ2-4,TRBV5-1,ASSMVSGNIQY
TRBJ2-7,TRBV10-1,ASSEAPGYEQY
TRBJ2-2,TRBV18,ASSRLGAGGIPGELF
TRBJ1-4,TRBV5-8,ASSRTGFATNEKLF
TRBJ2-7,TRBV5-6,ASSLVVAGPSYEQY
TRBJ1-1,TRBV5-1,ASSQGQMNTEAF
TRBJ2-1,TRBV6-4,ASSSVRDNYNEQF
TRBJ2-1,TRBV11-2,ASSPGTSGYNEQF
TRBJ2-7,TRBV11-2,ASSLTGGSISYEQY
TRBJ2-1,TRBV18,ASSLYRTSGTGEQF
TRBJ1-4,TRBV19,ASRTGPQIDNEKLF
TRBJ1-2,TRBV28,ASSSTGAPGYT
TRBJ1-5,TRBV6-5,ASGLTGAQPQH
TRBJ1-1,TRBV7-3,ASSQTGAEAF
TRBJ1-6,TRBV4-1,ASSQSGQGNSPLH
TRBJ2-3,TRBV7-9,ASTLGGAMTDTQY
TRBJ2-3,TRBV7-3,ASSPSAGGADTQY
TRBJ2-3,TRBV24-1,ATSDIGAGRGDTQY
TRBJ1-5,TRBV6-6,ASSSQGAYQPQH
TRBJ2-3,TRBV7-9,ASRITGGSDTQY
TRBJ1-6,TRBV18,ASSPPTGPLH
TRBJ2-7,TRBV7-2,ASSLLAGGPDEQY